These T cell receptor beta chains were read from a single sample in a study of T cell responses to AZD1222 COVID-19 vaccine. Libraries were prepared by immunoSEQ multiplex PCR; TCRdb keeps only in-frame clonotypes and omits some of them. In the table there are over 45,000 clones, 87% of which are singletons. The sequenced sample was peripheral blood, obtained on day 0 of AZD1222 vaccination. The receptors derive from an adult in good health. Each CDR3 is given with its conserved first and last residue. The order of the fields is V gene, CDR3 length, J gene, D gene, clone size, CDR3 DNA, CDR3 protein. The D gene is left open where the match is weak. Only part of the rows carry a size: once, few, many, or a class if the clone is expanded.

TRBV19	14	TRBJ1-2	NA	once	TGTGCCAGTAGTATATTTACAGATAACTATGGCTACACCTTC	CASSIFTDNYGYTF
TRBV5-1	13	TRBJ2-7	NA	NA	TGCGCCAGCAGCATGGGCTATAACTACGAGCAGTACTTC	CASSMGYNYEQYF
TRBV10-3	15	TRBJ2-2	NA	NA	TGTGCCATCCAGCGGGACAATGCGAACACCGGGGAGCTGTTTTTT	CAIQRDNANTGELFF
TRBV18	16	TRBJ1-6	NA	NA	TGTGCCAGCTCACCAAGCCCGGGATCCTATAATTCACCCCTCCACTTT	CASSPSPGSYNSPLHF
TRBV10-3	14	TRBJ2-7	NA	NA	TGTGCCATCAGTGAGGGCTCGAAAAGGGCCGAGCAGTACTTC	CAISEGSKRAEQYF
TRBV11-2	18	TRBJ1-1	NA	NA	TGTGCCAGCAGCCCCGCGCCCGCCCCGCCACTCCAAAGGTTAGAAGCTTTCTTT	CASSPAPAPPLQRLEAFF
TRBV9	15	TRBJ1-3	NA	NA	TGTGCCAGCAGCGAAGACAGTCACCGCGGAAACACCATATATTTT	CASSEDSHRGNTIYF
TRBV9	15	TRBJ1-6	NA	NA	TGTGCCAGCAGCGTTGAGGGTTCGGGGAATTCACCCCTCCACTTT	CASSVEGSGNSPLHF
TRBV18	14	TRBJ1-5	NA	NA	TGTGCCAGCTCAGCGGACAGCTTCAATCAGCCCCAGCATTTT	CASSADSFNQPQHF
TRBV12-3/TRBV12-4	13	TRBJ1-1	NA	NA	TGTGCCAGCAGTTTAAAGTTCAACACTGAAGCTTTCTTT	CASSLKFNTEAFF
TRBV2	16	TRBJ2-1	NA	NA	TGTGCCAGCAGTGCGCTACAGGGAGGTCCCTACAATGAGCAGTTCTTC	CASSALQGGPYNEQFF
TRBV9	17	TRBJ1-6	NA	NA	TGTGCCAGCAGTTCTGGAGGCGGCAACTCCTATAATTCACCCCTCCACTTT	CASSSGGGNSYNSPLHF
TRBV6-5	16	TRBJ2-7	NA	NA	TGTGCCAGCAGTTACTCAGGGGGGCTCGGAGGCTACGAGCAGTACTTC	CASSYSGGLGGYEQYF
TRBV19	16	TRBJ1-6	NA	NA	TGTGCCAGTAGTAGGGGCAGGGACTTCTATAATTCACCCCTCCACTTT	CASSRGRDFYNSPLHF
TRBV24-1	18	TRBJ2-3	NA	NA	TGTGCCACCAGTGACCAAAGAGACCTCGGGAGCCACACAGATACGCAGTATTTT	CATSDQRDLGSHTDTQYF
TRBV2	12	TRBJ2-7	NA	few	TGTGCCAGCAAGGAGGACTCCTACGAGCAGTACTTC	CASKEDSYEQYF
TRBV6-5	13	TRBJ2-7	NA	few	TGTGCCAGCAGTCCAAGGGGCTCCTACGAGCAGTACTTC	CASSPRGSYEQYF
TRBV6-1	16	TRBJ2-6	TRBD1	NA	TGTGCCAGCAGTGAACTACAGGGGAATGGGGCCAACGTCCTGACTTTC	CASSELQGNGANVLTF
TRBV27	16	TRBJ1-6	NA	NA	TGTGCCAGCAGTTTACGGCTGGGCAGGGATAATTCACCCCTCCACTTT	CASSLRLGRDNSPLHF
TRBV7-7	15	TRBJ2-7	TRBD1	NA	TGTGCCAGCAGCTTAGGGACAGGGGCCTCCTACGAGCAGTACTTC	CASSLGTGASYEQYF
TRBV5-1	16	TRBJ1-1	NA	NA	TGCGCCAGCAGCTTAATGAAATCCATGGGTCAATCTGAAGCTTTCTTT	CASSLMKSMGQSEAFF
TRBV6-2/TRBV6-3	17	TRBJ1-1	TRBD1	NA	TGTGCCAGCAGTTACTCGTTTTTAGGGACAGGGAACACTGAAGCTTTCTTT	CASSYSFLGTGNTEAFF
TRBV3-1/TRBV3-2	15	TRBJ2-7	NA	NA	TGTGCCAGCAGCCACATCCGGGACGCCTCCTACGAGCAGTACTTC	CASSHIRDASYEQYF
TRBV9	15	TRBJ2-5	TRBD2	NA	TGTGCCAGCAGCGTAGGACTAGCGGGCGGGGAGACCCAGTACTTC	CASSVGLAGGETQYF
TRBV24-1	12	TRBJ2-1	NA	NA	TGTGCCACCAGTGACCGTGGTGATGAGCAGTTCTTC	CATSDRGDEQFF
TRBV2	19	TRBJ1-6	TRBD1	once	TGTGCCAGCAGGGAGGTGACAGGGGTAGAGCTATTTTATAATTCACCCCTCCACTTT	CASREVTGVELFYNSPLHF
TRBV2	15	TRBJ1-5	NA	once	TGTGCCAGCAGTGAAGCGCGGAGAAACTCTCAGCCCCAGCATTTT	CASSEARRNSQPQHF
TRBV5-1	16	TRBJ2-5	TRBD2	NA	TGCGCCAGCAGCTTGGTAGGCGGGGGGGCCGGAGAGACCCAGTACTTC	CASSLVGGGAGETQYF
TRBV29-1	13	TRBJ1-1	NA	NA	TGCAGCGTTGAGGAAGTGTCTGACACTGAAGCTTTCTTT	CSVEEVSDTEAFF
TRBV7-9	16	TRBJ2-1	TRBD1	NA	TGTGCCAGCAGCTCCCTGCCCAGGGGGCGCTTCAATGAGCAGTTCTTC	CASSSLPRGRFNEQFF